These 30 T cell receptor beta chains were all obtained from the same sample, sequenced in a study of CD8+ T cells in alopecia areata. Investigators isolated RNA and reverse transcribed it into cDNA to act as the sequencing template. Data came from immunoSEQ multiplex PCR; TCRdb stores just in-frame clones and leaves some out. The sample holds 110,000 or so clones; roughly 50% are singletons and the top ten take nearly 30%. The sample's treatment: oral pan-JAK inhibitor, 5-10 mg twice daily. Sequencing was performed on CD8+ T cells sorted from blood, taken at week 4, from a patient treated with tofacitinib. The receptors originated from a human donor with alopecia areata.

The CDR3 protein is CASSLSGQVGLEGYTF. CDR3 DNA: TGTGCCAGCAGCTTATCGGGACAGGTGGGACTCGAGGGCTACACCTTC. V usage is TRBV5-6 and J usage is TRBJ1-2; 8 bases agree with TRBD1. The CDR3 is 16 amino acids. CDR1 is SGHDT and CDR2 is YYEEEE in the germline V gene. J gave up 8 bases and V 2 bases, and 14 bases lay outside the gene matches. Looking up the rest from reference TRBV5-6 and TRBJ1-2 gives the full variable domain: DAGVTQSPTHLIKTRGQQVTLRCSPKSGHDTVSWYQQALGQGPQFIFQYYEEEERQRGNFPDRFSGHQFPNYSSELNVNALLLGDSALYLCASSLSGQVGLEGYTFGSGTRLTVV.

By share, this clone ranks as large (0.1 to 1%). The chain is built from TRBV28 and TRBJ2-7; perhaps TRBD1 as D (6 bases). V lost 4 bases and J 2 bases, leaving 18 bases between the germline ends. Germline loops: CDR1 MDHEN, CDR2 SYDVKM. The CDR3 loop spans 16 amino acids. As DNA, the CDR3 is TGTGCCAGCAGTTCCACCAAGTGGACAGAGCCCTACGAGCAGTACTTC. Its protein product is CASSSTKWTEPYEQYF.

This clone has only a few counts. CDR3 sequence: CAASTGAGPLHF. Written as DNA, the CDR3 is TGTGCCGCTTCAACAGGGGCAGGCCCCCTCCACTTT. The genes are TRBV7-9 and TRBJ1-6, with TRBD1 matching over 7 bases. The CDR3 loop spans 12 amino acids. Germline-derived CDR1 and CDR2 are SEHNR and FQNEAQ (reference sequence). V lost 11 bases to trimming and J lost 13 bases; unmatched junction nucleotides: 11.

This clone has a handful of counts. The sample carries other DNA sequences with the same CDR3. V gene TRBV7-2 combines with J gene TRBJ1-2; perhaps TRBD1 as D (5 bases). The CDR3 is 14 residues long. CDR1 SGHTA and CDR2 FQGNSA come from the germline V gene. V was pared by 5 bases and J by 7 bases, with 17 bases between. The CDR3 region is CASSLVGDEGGYTF. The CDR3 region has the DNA TGTGCCAGCAGCCTCGTGGGGGATGAGGGTGGCTACACCTTC. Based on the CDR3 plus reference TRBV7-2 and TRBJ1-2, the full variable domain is GAGVSQSPSNKVTEKGKDVELRCDPISGHTALYWYRQSLGQGLEFLIYFQGNSAPDKSGLPSDRFSAERTGGSVSTLTIQRTQQEDSAVYLCASSLVGDEGGYTFGSGTRLTVV.

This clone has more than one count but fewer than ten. The CDR3 nucleotides read TGCAGCCCGGACAGGGGACCAAACAATGAGCAGTTCTTC. Amino acids: CSPDRGPNNEQFF. The V gene is TRBV29-1, the J gene TRBJ2-1; 9 bases fit TRBD1. The CDR3 contains 13 residues. With V trimmed by 8 bases and J by 5 bases, 7 bases remained unmatched. Germline V gives CDR1 SQVTM, CDR2 ANQGSEA.

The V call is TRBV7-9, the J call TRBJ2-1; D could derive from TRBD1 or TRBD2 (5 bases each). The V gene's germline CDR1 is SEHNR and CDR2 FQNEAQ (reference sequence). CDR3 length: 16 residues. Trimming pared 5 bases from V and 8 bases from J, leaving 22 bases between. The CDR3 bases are TGTGCCAGCAGCCTGACCTACGGGGACCTTTGGGATGAGCAGTTCTTC. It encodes CASSLTYGDLWDEQFF.

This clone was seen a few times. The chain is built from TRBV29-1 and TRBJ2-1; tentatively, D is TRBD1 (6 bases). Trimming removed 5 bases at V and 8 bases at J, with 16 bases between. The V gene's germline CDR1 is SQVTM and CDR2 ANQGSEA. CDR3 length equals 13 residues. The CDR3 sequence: CSVLVGGLDEQFF. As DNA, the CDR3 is TGCAGCGTTCTTGTAGGGGGATTAGATGAGCAGTTCTTC.

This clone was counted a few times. The CDR3 spells CSVVGEGSQETQYF. The CDR3 DNA follows: TGCAGCGTTGTAGGTGAGGGCAGCCAAGAGACCCAGTACTTC. This chain connects TRBV29-1 to TRBJ2-5; D possibly corresponds to TRBD2 (5 bases). V dropped 4 bases and J dropped 1 base, with 13 bases sitting between them. Per the germline V gene, CDR1 is SQVTM and CDR2 is ANQGSEA. The CDR3 length is 14 residues.

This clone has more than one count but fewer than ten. The DNA for the CDR3 is TGTGCCAGCAGCGTAGGGACCGCTGACGAGCAGTACTTC. Its protein is CASSVGTADEQYF. The V call is TRBV7-9, the J call TRBJ2-7; perhaps D is TRBD1 or TRBD2 (5 bases each). With 5 bases removed from V and 5 bases from J, the gap between germline ends came to 13 bases. CDR3 length equals 13 residues. Germline CDR1 reads SEHNR; CDR2 reads FQNEAQ (reference sequence).

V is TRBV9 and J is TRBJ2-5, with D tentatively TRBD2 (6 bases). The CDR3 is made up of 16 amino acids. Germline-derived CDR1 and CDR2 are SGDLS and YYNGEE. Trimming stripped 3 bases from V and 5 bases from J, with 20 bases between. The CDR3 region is CASSGVAETKQETQYF. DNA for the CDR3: TGTGCCAGCAGCGGGGTAGCGGAAACTAAGCAGGAGACCCAGTACTTC. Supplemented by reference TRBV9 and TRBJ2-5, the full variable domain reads DSGVTQTPKHLITATGQRVTLRCSPRSGDLSVYWYQQSLDQGLQFLIQYYNGEERAKGNILERFSAQQFPDLHSELNLSSLELGDSALYFCASSGVAETKQETQYFGPGTRLLVL.

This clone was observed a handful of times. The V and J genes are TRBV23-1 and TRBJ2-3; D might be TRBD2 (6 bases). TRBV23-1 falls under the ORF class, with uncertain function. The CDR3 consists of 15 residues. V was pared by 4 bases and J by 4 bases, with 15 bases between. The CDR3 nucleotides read TGCGCCAGCAGTCCTCGGGGAGGACCTCCAGATACGCAGTATTTT. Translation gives CASSPRGGPPDTQYF.

The CDR3 coding sequence is TGCGCCAGCAGTCAATCGGAGAGAAACCCCAACTATGGCTACACCTTC. Its protein product is CASSQSERNPNYGYTF. The J gene is TRBJ1-2, the V gene TRBV23-1, with no clear D. TRBV23-1 counts as an open reading frame of uncertain function. The V and J ends lost 0 bases and 2 bases respectively, with 13 bases between them. This CDR3 region has 16 residues.

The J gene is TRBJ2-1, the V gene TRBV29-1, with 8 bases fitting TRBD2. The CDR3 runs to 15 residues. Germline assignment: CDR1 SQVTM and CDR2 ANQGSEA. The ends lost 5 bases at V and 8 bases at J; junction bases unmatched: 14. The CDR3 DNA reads TGCAGCGTTCTCCCTCCGGGGGGGCTCATCGATGAGCAGTTCTTC. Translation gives CSVLPPGGLIDEQFF.

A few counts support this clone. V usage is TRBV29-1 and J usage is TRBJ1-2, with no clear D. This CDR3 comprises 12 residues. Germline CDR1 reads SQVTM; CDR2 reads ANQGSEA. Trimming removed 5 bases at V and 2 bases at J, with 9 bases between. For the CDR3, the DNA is TGCAGCGTTCTAGAGGGCAACTATGGCTACACCTTC. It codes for CSVLEGNYGYTF.

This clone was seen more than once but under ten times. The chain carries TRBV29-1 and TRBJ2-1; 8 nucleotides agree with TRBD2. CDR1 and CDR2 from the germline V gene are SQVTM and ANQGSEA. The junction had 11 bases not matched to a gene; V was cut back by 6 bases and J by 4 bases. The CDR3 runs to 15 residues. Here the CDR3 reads CSVAQAGDAYNEQFF. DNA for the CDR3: TGCAGCGTCGCCCAAGCGGGGGACGCTTACAATGAGCAGTTCTTC.

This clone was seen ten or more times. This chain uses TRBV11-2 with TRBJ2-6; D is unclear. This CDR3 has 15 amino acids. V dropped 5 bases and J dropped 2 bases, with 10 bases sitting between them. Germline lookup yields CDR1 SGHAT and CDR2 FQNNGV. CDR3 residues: CASSPRYTGANVLTF. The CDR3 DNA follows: TGTGCCAGCAGCCCCCGGTATACTGGGGCCAACGTCCTGACTTTC.

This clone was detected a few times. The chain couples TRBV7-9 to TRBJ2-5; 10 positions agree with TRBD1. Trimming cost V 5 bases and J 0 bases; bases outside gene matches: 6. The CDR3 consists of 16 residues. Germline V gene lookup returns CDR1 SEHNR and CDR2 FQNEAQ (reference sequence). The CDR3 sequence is CASSPPTGGNQETQYF. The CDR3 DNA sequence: TGTGCCAGCAGCCCACCGACAGGGGGCAACCAAGAGACCCAGTACTTC.

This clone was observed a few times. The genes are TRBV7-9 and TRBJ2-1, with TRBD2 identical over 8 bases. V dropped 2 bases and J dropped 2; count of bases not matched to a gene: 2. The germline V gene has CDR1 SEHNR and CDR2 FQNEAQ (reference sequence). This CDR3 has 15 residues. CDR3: CASSLSGGTYNEQFF. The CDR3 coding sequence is TGTGCCAGCAGCTTAAGCGGGGGTACCTACAATGAGCAGTTCTTC.

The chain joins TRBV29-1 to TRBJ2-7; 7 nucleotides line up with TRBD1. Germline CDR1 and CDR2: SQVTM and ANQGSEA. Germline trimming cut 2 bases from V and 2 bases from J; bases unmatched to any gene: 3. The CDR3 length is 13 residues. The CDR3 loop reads CSVEWDSAYEQYF. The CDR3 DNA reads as TGCAGCGTTGAATGGGACAGCGCCTACGAGCAGTACTTC.

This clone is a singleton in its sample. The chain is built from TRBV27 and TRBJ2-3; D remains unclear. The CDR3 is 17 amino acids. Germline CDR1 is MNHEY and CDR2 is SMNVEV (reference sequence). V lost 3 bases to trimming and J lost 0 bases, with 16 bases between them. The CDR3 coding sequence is TGTGCCAGCAGTTTTGACCACACGCCCTCTAGCACAGATACGCAGTATTTT. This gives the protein CASSFDHTPSSTDTQYF.

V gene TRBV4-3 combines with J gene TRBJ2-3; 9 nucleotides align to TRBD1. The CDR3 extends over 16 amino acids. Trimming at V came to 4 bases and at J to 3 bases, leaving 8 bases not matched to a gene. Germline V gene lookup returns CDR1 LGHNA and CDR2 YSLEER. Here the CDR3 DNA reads TGCGCCAGCAGCCCCTTAGGGACAGGGTCAACAGATACGCAGTATTTT. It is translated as CASSPLGTGSTDTQYF.

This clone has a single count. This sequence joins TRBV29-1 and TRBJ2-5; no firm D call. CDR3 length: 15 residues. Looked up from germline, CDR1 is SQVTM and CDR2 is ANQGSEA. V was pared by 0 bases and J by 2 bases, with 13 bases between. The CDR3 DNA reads TGCAGCGTTGAAGATGGGTACAGATATCAAGAGACCCAGTACTTC. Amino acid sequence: CSVEDGYRYQETQYF.

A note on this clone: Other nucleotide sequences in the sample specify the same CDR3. The CDR3, as DNA: TGTGCCTGGAGTGCGGACAGGGCCTACGAGCAGTACTTC. The encoded protein is CAWSADRAYEQYF. The V gene is TRBV30, the J gene TRBJ2-7; 8 nucleotides line up with TRBD1. Germline CDR1 and CDR2: GTSNPN and SVGIG (reference sequence). Trimming removed 1 base from V and 2 bases from J; junction bases left unmatched: 1. The CDR3 loop spans 13 amino acids.

The CDR3 reads CAWSGSGAEQYF. DNA of the CDR3: TGTGCCTGGAGTGGAAGCGGAGCCGAGCAGTACTTC. V usage is TRBV30 and J usage is TRBJ2-7; D may be TRBD2 (5 bases). The CDR3 is made up of 12 amino acids. CDR1 is GTSNPN and CDR2 is SVGIG in the germline V gene (reference sequence). Trimming pared 1 base from V and 6 bases from J, leaving 10 bases between.

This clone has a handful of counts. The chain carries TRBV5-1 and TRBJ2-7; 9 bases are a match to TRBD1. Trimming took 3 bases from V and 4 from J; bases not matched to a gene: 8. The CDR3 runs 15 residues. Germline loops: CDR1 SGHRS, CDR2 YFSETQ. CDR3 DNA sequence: TGCGCCAGCAGCTCCCCCGGGACAGGGAGGTACGAGCAGTACTTC. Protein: CASSSPGTGRYEQYF.

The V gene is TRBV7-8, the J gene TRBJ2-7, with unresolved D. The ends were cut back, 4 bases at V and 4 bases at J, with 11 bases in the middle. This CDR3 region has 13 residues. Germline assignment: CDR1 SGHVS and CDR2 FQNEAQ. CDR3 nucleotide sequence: TGTGCCAGCAGCTCGGATGCTGGTTACGAGCAGTACTTC. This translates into CASSSDAGYEQYF.

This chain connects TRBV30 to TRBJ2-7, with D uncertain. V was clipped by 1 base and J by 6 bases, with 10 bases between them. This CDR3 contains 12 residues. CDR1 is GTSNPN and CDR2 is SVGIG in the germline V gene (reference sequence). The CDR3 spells CAWSDGTLEQYF. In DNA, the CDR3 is TGTGCCTGGAGTGACGGAACCCTCGAGCAGTACTTC.

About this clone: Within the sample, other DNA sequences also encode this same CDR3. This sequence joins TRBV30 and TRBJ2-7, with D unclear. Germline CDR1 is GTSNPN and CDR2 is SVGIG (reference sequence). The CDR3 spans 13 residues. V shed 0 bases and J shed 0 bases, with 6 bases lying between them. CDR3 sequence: CAWSVYSSYEQYF. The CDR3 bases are TGTGCCTGGAGTGTTTACTCCTCCTACGAGCAGTACTTC.

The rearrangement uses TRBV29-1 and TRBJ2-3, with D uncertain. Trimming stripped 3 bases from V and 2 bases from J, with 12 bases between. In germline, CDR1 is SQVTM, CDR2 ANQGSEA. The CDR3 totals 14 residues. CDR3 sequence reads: CSVEGKTYTDTQYF. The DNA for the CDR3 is TGCAGCGTTGAGGGGAAAACCTACACAGATACGCAGTATTTT.

CDR3 nucleotide sequence: TGTGCCAGCAGTCCTGGGACAGGGGGCCTTCAAGAGACCCAGTACTTC. It is translated as CASSPGTGGLQETQYF. The chain is built from TRBV27 and TRBJ2-5; 12 positions match TRBD1. J was trimmed by 2 bases and V by 5 bases; bases with no gene match: 6. This CDR3 is 16 amino acids long. CDR1 is MNHEY and CDR2 is SMNVEV in the germline V gene (reference sequence).